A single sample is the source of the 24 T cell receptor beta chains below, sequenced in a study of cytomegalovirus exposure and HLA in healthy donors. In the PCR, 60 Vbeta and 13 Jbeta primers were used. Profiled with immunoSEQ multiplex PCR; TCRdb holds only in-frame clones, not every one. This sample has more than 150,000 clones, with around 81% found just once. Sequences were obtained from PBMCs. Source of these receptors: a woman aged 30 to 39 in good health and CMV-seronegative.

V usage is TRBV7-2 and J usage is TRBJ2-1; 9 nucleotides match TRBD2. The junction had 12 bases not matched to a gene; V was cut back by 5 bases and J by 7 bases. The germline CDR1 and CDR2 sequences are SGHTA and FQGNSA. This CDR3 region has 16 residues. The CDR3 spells CASSHRAAGGQNEQFF. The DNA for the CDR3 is TGTGCCAGCAGCCACCGAGCGGCGGGGGGGCAAAATGAGCAGTTCTTC.

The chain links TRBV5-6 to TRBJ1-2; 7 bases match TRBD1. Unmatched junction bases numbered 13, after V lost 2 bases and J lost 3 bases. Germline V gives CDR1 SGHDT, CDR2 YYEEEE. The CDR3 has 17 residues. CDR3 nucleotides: TGTGCCAGCAGCTTATCGGTGGGATCCGACAGGGACTATGGCTACACCTTC. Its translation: CASSLSVGSDRDYGYTF.

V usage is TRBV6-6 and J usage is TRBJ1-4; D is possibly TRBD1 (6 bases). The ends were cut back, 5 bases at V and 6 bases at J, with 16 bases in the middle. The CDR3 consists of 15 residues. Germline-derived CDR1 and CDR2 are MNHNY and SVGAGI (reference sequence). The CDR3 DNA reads TGTGCCAGCAGTCCCTACGGGGGGCAAGATGAAAAACTGTTTTTT. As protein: CASSPYGGQDEKLFF.

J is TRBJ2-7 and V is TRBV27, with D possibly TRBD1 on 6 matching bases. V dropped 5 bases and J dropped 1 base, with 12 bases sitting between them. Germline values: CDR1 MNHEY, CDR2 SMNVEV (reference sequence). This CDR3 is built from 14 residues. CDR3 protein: CASSATGQSYEQYF. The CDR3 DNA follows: TGTGCCAGCAGTGCGACGGGACAATCCTACGAGCAGTACTTC.

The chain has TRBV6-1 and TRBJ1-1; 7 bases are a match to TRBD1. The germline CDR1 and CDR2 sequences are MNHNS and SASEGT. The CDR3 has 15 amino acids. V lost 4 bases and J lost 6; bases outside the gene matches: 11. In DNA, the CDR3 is TGTGCCAGCAGTGGAATTATACAGGGGCCTCCTGAAGCTTTCTTT. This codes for CASSGIIQGPPEAFF.

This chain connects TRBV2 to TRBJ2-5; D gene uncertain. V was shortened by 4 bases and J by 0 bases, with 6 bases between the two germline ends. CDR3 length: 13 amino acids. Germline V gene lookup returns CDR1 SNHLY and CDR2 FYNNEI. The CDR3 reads CASSGSNQETQYF. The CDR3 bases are TGTGCCAGCAGTGGTAGTAACCAAGAGACCCAGTACTTC.

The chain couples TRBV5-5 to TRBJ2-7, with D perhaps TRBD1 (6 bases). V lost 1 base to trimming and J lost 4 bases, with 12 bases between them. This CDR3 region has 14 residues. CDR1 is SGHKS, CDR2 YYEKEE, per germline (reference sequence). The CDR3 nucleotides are TGTGCCAGCAGCTTGAACAGGGTCCAATACGAGCAGTACTTC. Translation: CASSLNRVQYEQYF.

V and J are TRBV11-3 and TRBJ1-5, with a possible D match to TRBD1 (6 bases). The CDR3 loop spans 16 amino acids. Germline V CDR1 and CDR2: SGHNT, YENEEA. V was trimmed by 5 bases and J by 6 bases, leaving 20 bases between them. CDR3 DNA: TGTGCCAGCAGCGTTACAGGGAAGGGCGTGGGTCAGCCCCAGCATTTT. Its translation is CASSVTGKGVGQPQHF.

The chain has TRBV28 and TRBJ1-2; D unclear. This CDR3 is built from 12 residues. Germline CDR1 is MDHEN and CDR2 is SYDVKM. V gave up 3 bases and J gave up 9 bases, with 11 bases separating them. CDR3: CASSFEAGRYTF. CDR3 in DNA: TGTGCCAGCAGTTTTGAGGCCGGTCGCTACACCTTC.

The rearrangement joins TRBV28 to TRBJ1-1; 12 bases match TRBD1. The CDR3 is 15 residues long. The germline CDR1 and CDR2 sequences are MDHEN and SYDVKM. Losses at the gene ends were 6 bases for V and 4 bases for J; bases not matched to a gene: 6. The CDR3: CASSKGTGGVTEAFF. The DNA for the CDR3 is TGTGCCAGCAGCAAAGGGACAGGGGGCGTCACTGAAGCTTTCTTT.

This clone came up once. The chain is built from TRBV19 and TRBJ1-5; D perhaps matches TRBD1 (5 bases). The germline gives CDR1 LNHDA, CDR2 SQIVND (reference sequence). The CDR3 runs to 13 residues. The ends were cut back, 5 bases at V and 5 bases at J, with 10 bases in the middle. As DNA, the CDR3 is TGTGCCAGTAGTGGGCAGGGATATCAGCCCCAGCATTTT. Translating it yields CASSGQGYQPQHF. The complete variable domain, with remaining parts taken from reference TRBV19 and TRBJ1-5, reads DGGITQSPKYLFRKEGQNVTLSCEQNLNHDAMYWYRQDPGQGLRLIYYSQIVNDFQKGDIAEGYSVSREKKESFPLTVTSAQKNPTAFYLCASSGQGYQPQHFGDGTRLSIL.

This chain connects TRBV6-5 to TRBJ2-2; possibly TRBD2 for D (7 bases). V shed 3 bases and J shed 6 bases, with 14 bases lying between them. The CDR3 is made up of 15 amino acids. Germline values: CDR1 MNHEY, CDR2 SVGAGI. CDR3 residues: CASSYRGGGAGELFF. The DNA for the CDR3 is TGTGCCAGCAGTTATAGGGGAGGGGGGGCCGGGGAGCTGTTTTTT.

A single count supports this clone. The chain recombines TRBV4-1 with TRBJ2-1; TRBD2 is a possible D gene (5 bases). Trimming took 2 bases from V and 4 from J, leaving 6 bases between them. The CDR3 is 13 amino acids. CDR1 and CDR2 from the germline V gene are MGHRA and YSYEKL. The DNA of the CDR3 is TGCGCCAGCAGCCAACTAGCTTACAATGAGCAGTTCTTC. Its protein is CASSQLAYNEQFF.

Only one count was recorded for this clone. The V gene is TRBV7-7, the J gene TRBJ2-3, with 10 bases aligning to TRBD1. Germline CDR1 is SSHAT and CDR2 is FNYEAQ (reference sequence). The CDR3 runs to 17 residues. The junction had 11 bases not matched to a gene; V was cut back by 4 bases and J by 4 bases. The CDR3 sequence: CASSSRFGTGDPDTQYF. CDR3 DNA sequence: TGTGCCAGCAGCTCCCGTTTTGGGACAGGGGATCCAGATACGCAGTATTTT.

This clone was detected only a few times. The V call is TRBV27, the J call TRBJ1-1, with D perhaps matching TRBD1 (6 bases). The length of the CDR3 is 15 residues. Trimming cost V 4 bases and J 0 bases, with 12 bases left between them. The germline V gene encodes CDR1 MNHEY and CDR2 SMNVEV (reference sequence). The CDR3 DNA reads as TGTGCCAGCAGTTCCACAGGGACCCTGAACACTGAAGCTTTCTTT. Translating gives CASSSTGTLNTEAFF.

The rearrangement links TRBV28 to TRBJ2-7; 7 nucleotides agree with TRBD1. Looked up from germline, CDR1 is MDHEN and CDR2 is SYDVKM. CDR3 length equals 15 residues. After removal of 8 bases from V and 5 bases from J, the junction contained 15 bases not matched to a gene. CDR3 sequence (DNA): TGTGCCAGCGTTTTCCGGACGACAGGGCGAGACGAGCAGTACTTC. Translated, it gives CASVFRTTGRDEQYF.

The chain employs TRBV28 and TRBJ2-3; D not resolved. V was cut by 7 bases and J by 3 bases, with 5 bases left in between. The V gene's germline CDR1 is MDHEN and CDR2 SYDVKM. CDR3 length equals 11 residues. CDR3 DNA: TGTGCCAGCACTAGAACAGATACGCAGTATTTT. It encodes CASTRTDTQYF.

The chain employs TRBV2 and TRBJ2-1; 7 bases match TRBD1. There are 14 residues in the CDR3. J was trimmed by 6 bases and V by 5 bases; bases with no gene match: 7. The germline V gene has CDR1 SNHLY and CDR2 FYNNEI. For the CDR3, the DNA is TGTGCCAGCAGTTCCAGGACAGGCCTCAATGAGCAGTTCTTC. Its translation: CASSSRTGLNEQFF.

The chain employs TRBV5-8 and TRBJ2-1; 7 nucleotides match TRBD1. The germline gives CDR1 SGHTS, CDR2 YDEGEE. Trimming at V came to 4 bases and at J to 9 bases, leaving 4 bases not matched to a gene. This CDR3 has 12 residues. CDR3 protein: CASSPQGTEQFF. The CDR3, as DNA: TGTGCCAGCAGCCCACAGGGGACTGAGCAGTTCTTC.

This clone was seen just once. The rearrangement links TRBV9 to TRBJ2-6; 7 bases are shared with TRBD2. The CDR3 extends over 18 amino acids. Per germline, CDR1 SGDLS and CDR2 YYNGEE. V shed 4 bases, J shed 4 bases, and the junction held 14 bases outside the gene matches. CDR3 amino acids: CASSITGRPNEGANVLTF. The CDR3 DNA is TGTGCCAGCAGCATAACCGGGAGGCCCAATGAGGGGGCCAACGTCCTGACTTTC.

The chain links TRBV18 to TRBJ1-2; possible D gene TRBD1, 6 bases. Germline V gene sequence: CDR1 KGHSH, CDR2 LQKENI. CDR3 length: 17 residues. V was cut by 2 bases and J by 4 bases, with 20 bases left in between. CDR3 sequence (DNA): TGTGCCAGCTCACCATCCTCGGGGGGCGCCTGGGGCTATGGCTACACCTTC. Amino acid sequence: CASSPSSGGAWGYGYTF.

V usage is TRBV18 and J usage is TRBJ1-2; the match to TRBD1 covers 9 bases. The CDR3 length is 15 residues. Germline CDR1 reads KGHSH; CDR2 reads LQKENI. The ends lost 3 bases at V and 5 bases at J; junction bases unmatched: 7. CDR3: CASSPGTGGVYGYTF. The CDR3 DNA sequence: TGTGCCAGCTCACCGGGAACAGGGGGCGTGTATGGCTACACCTTC.

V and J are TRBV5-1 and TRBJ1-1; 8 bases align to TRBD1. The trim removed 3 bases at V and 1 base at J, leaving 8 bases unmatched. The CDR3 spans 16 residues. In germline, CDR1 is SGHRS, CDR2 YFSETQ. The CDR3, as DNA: TGCGCCAGCAGCTCTACAGGGGGAGAAGCGAACACTGAAGCTTTCTTT. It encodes CASSSTGGEANTEAFF.

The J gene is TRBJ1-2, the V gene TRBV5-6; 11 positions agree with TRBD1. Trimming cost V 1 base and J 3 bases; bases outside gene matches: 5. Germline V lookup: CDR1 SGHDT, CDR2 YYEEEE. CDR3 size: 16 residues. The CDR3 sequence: CASSLFPGQGDYGYTF. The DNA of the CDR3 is TGTGCCAGCAGCTTGTTCCCGGGACAGGGGGACTATGGCTACACCTTC.